These 10 T cell receptor beta chains originate from one sample sequenced in a study of CD8 T cells in ankylosing spondylitis. General observations from the study: Within ankylosing spondylitis blood, a TCR beta motif made up of seven or eight highly homologous variants appeared to be characteristic.

These receptors are not linked to any known antigen. TCRdb independently ran MiXCR on the 5' RACE reads; one entry per CDR3 protein. This sample has about 840,000 distinct CDR3 sequences, with 12% found just once. The specimen sequenced was blood, either unsorted or a sorted T cell fraction (not recorded which). All receptors derive from a male donor with ankylosing spondylitis.

The gene calls are TRBV20-1 and TRBJ2-7; 7 bases align to TRBD1. V dropped 4 bases and J dropped 5; count of bases not matched to a gene: 26. The CDR3 runs to 19 residues. The V gene's germline CDR1 is DFQATT and CDR2 SNEGSKA (reference sequence). CDR3 amino acids: CSAIRPRGSDRRLLDEQYF. The CDR3 bases are TGCAGTGCTATTAGGCCCAGGGGTTCGGACAGGCGACTCCTGGACGAGCAGTACTTC.

The chain links TRBV4-2 to TRBJ1-1; D remains ambiguous. V shed 3 bases and J shed 2 bases, with 13 bases lying between them. The CDR3 spans 15 residues. CDR1 is LGHNA, CDR2 YNFKEQ, per germline. CDR3: CASSHGTGDNTEAFF. In DNA form, the CDR3 reads TGTGCCAGCAGCCACGGAACCGGGGATAACACTGAAGCTTTCTTT.

The chain has TRBV27 and TRBJ1-1, with D hard to call. Trimming took off 1 base at V and 5 bases at J, with 11 bases between the two ends. The CDR3 is 14 residues long. Germline values: CDR1 MNHEY, CDR2 SMNVEV (reference sequence). The CDR3 DNA is TGTGCCAGCAGTTTATACAGCTCCGGGACTGAAGCTTTCTTT. It translates to CASSLYSSGTEAFF.

A few counts support this clonotype. An end of the junction differs from the germline gene, which may be a read error. This sequence joins TRBV27 and TRBJ2-1; the D gene is possibly TRBD2 (5 bases). Per germline, CDR1 MNHEY and CDR2 SMNVEV (reference sequence). This CDR3 comprises 16 residues. The CDR3 is CASSWLGGSSYNEQFF. The CDR3 DNA sequence: TGTGCCAGTAGTTGGCTCGGAGGCAGCTCCTACAATGAGCAGTTCTTC.

In this sample, this clonotype turned up many times. The chain carries TRBV7-2 and TRBJ1-2; 7 bases map to TRBD1. From germline, CDR1 is SGHTA and CDR2 FQGNSA. The CDR3 has 13 amino acids. The J segment lost 2 bases and the V segment lost 5 bases, leaving 2 bases of the junction unmatched. This chain's CDR3 is CASSQGQNYGYTF. In nucleotides, the CDR3 is TGTGCCAGCAGCCAGGGACAGAACTATGGCTACACCTTC. Filled out from reference TRBV7-2 and TRBJ1-2, the complete variable domain reads GAGVSQSPSNKVTEKGKDVELRCDPISGHTALYWYRQSLGQGLEFLIYFQGNSAPDKSGLPSDRFSAERTGGSVSTLTIQRTQQEDSAVYLCASSQGQNYGYTFGSGTRLTVV.

This clonotype was found many times. The V and J genes are TRBV29-1 and TRBJ2-5; no clear D. There are 13 residues in the CDR3. Germline values: CDR1 SQVTM, CDR2 ANQGSEA. The germline V and J ends were trimmed by 6 bases and 1 base, with 12 bases remaining between them. In DNA, the CDR3 is TGCAGCGTGACGCAGACCTCCCAAGAGACCCAGTACTTC. Translation: CSVTQTSQETQYF.

This clonotype turned up a few times. The rearrangement uses TRBV15 and TRBJ2-4; 8 positions agree with TRBD1. From germline, CDR1 is LNHNV and CDR2 YYDKDF (reference sequence). CDR3 length: 17 residues. Trimming cost V 0 bases and J 1 base; bases outside gene matches: 5. CDR3 nucleotides: TGTGCCACCAGCAGAGAGCGACAGGGGCTCGCCAAAAACATTCAGTACTTC. Its protein is CATSRERQGLAKNIQYF.

The chain recombines TRBV12-3 or TRBV12-4 with TRBJ2-5; 15 nucleotides agree with TRBD2. After removal of 5 bases from V and 3 bases from J, the junction contained 13 bases not matched to a gene. This CDR3 comprises 19 residues. The CDR3 nucleotides read TGTGCCAGCAGTGCCTGGACTAGCGGGAGGGCCCTCTTCAAAGAGACCCAGTACTTC. Its protein is CASSAWTSGRALFKETQYF.

This rearrangement joins TRBV6-2 or TRBV6-3 to TRBJ2-2, with D hard to call. Germline V gene data show CDR1 as MNHEY and CDR2 as SVGEGT. Between the trimmed V and J ends, which lost 8 bases and 0 bases, there was a span of 10 bases. CDR3 size: 14 residues. The CDR3 DNA is TGTGCCAGCCGTCCCAGGCCGAACACCGGGGAGCTGTTTTTT. Translated: CASRPRPNTGELFF.

This chain uses TRBV6-2 or TRBV6-3 with TRBJ2-1, with 15 bases fitting TRBD2. The CDR3 has 17 residues. V lost 8 bases, J lost 7 bases, and 12 bases stayed unmatched. Germline V CDR1 and CDR2: MNHEY, SVGEGT. DNA of the CDR3: TGTGCCAGCCAAACTAGGAACGGACTAGCGGGAGGGAATGAGCAGTTCTTC. This encodes CASQTRNGLAGGNEQFF.